This T cell receptor beta chain is from a study of blood T cell repertoires in COVID-19. Across the study: Specimens from acute and convalescent COVID-19 originated in the United States, Italy and Spain. T cells, B-cell-depleted T cells, or PBMCs supplied cDNA or gDNA.

Looked up from germline, CDR1 is MNHEY and CDR2 is SVGAGI. This CDR3 is 13 amino acids long. V was pared by 9 bases and J by 1 base, with 12 bases between. Details on this clone: The same CDR3 arises from other DNA sequences in this sample as well.

Enrolled during active infection, Seattle patients were then followed longitudinally. As handled by the study authors: Reference gene primer amplification in the assay estimated nucleated cell counts. Sequencing was performed with immunoSEQ multiplex PCR; in TCRdb, only in-frame clones are kept and a portion is missing. V, J and clone size reflect that table, while D and trimming were determined from the DNA. The repertoire holds over 450,000 clones, with approximately 91% as singletons. Material for sequencing was peripheral blood. This chain links TRBV6-5 with TRBJ1-1; D gene ambiguous. This receptor was obtained from a woman aged 50 to 60 with COVID-19, enrolled during active disease. The DNA for the CDR3 is TGTGCCAGTCGGTCAAGTGGGAACACTGAAGCTTTCTTT. Encoded protein: CASRSSGNTEAFF.